The 30 T cell receptor beta chains given below trace back to one sample, sequenced in a study of blood T cell repertoires in COVID-19. The repertoire was sequenced with immunoSEQ multiplex PCR; TCRdb's copy has only in-frame clones and lacks some. This table has about 110,000 clones, 65% to 90% appearing once. The material sequenced was peripheral blood. These receptors originate from a woman aged 80 or older with active or convalescent COVID-19.

This chain links TRBV6-5 with TRBJ2-1, with D tentatively TRBD1 (6 bases). The V gene lost 6 bases and the J gene lost 2 bases, with 11 bases spanning the gap. The CDR3 sequence is 14 residues long. CDR1 MNHEY and CDR2 SVGAGI come from the germline V gene. The CDR3 sequence: CASRIQGPYNEQFF. The CDR3 nucleotides read TGTGCCAGCAGAATACAGGGCCCCTACAATGAGCAGTTCTTC.

This rearrangement joins TRBV24-1 to TRBJ2-3; 7 nucleotides agree with TRBD2. Germline lookup yields CDR1 KGHDR and CDR2 SFDVKD. The CDR3 totals 16 residues. After removal of 4 bases from V and 2 bases from J, the junction contained 8 bases not matched to a gene. CDR3 coding DNA: TGTGCCACCAGTGAAATAGGCGGGGACTACACAGATACGCAGTATTTT. Protein product: CATSEIGGDYTDTQYF.

The rearrangement joins TRBV7-2 to TRBJ1-5; D not resolved. V gave up 1 base and J gave up 2 bases, with 9 bases separating them. The CDR3 consists of 15 residues. The germline gives CDR1 SGHTA, CDR2 FQGNSA. CDR3 residues: CASSLVAVGNQPQHF. The CDR3 DNA reads as TGTGCCAGCAGCTTAGTGGCGGTAGGCAATCAGCCCCAGCATTTT.

This chain links TRBV7-2 with TRBJ2-6; possibly TRBD1 for D (5 bases). Germline lookup yields CDR1 SGHTA and CDR2 FQGNSA. The germline V and J ends were trimmed by 3 bases and 0 bases, with 12 bases remaining between them. The CDR3 runs 17 residues. CDR3 region: CASSLGHRASGANVLTF. The CDR3 DNA follows: TGTGCCAGCAGCTTGGGGCATAGGGCCTCTGGGGCCAACGTCCTGACTTTC.

The chain links TRBV27 to TRBJ1-1; D is possibly TRBD1 (5 bases). Trimming removed 5 bases at V and 1 base at J, with 11 bases between. This CDR3 contains 14 residues. Germline-derived CDR1 and CDR2 are MNHEY and SMNVEV (reference sequence). DNA for the CDR3: TGTGCCAGCAGTCAGGGTCCCACGAACACTGAAGCTTTCTTT. Protein: CASSQGPTNTEAFF.

The chain has TRBV19 and TRBJ2-7; TRBD2 agrees at 11 bases. The CDR3 contains 16 residues. Germline V gene sequence: CDR1 LNHDA, CDR2 SQIVND (reference sequence). The V segment lost 6 bases and the J segment 2 bases; nucleotides outside the gene matches: 9. CDR3 DNA: TGTGCCAGTAGCGGCCCACTAGCGGGAGCTGCCTACGAGCAGTACTTC. Translation: CASSGPLAGAAYEQYF.

J is TRBJ1-2 and V is TRBV20-1; D is perhaps TRBD1 (5 bases). The germline V gene encodes CDR1 DFQATT and CDR2 SNEGSKA (reference sequence). The length of the CDR3 is 11 residues. V was shortened by 3 bases and J by 6 bases, with 8 bases between the two germline ends. The CDR3 DNA sequence: TGCAGTGCTAGGGGGGGGGATGGCTACACCTTC. The encoded protein is CSARGGDGYTF.

This clone was picked up many times. The chain links TRBV19 to TRBJ1-2; D gene ambiguous. Trimming stripped 3 bases from V and 4 bases from J, with 18 bases between. The CDR3 contains 16 residues. CDR1 and CDR2 from the germline V gene are LNHDA and SQIVND (reference sequence). CDR3 sequence (DNA): TGTGCCAGTAGTATCGCCCAATACAATCCCTCCTATGGCTACACCTTC. Translation gives CASSIAQYNPSYGYTF.

The rearrangement joins TRBV6-5 to TRBJ2-7, with 8 positions matching TRBD2. The CDR3 is made up of 14 amino acids. Germline V gene data show CDR1 as MNHEY and CDR2 as SVGAGI. V was clipped by 10 bases and J by 9 bases; unmatched bases: 17. CDR3 amino acids: CATQAGTSFNLQYF. The CDR3 DNA is TGTGCCACACAGGCCGGGACTAGTTTCAATCTGCAGTACTTC.

V usage is TRBV9 and J usage is TRBJ1-1; a possible D gene is TRBD1 (5 bases). V was cut by 2 bases and J by 7 bases, with 15 bases left in between. The CDR3 covers 14 residues. Germline loops: CDR1 SGDLS, CDR2 YYNGEE. The CDR3 region has the DNA TGTGCCAGCAGCGTCCCGCCTGGGGGAGGTGAAGCTTTCTTT. It yields the protein CASSVPPGGGEAFF.

This clone came up a few times. The rearrangement links TRBV12-5 to TRBJ1-3; D not certain. This CDR3 is built from 12 residues. In germline, CDR1 is LGHNT, CDR2 FRNRAP. The V gene lost 6 bases and the J gene lost 5 bases, with 8 bases spanning the gap. The CDR3 region is CASGFFRNTIYF. The CDR3 DNA reads TGTGCTAGTGGCTTTTTTCGAAACACCATATATTTT.

The rearrangement joins TRBV10-3 to TRBJ2-7; maybe TRBD2 (6 bases). The V and J ends lost 7 bases and 3 bases respectively, with 16 bases between them. The CDR3 runs to 14 residues. The germline gives CDR1 ENHRY, CDR2 SYGVKD. The CDR3 loop reads CAIKSRDSSYEQYF. The CDR3 DNA sequence: TGTGCCATCAAATCCCGGGACTCCAGCTACGAGCAGTACTTC.

The chain employs TRBV3-1 (or the pseudogene TRBV3-2) and TRBJ2-1; no clear D. V shed 0 bases and J shed 10 bases, with 13 bases lying between them. CDR1 and CDR2 from the germline V gene are LGHDT and YNNKEL (reference sequence). The CDR3 spans 14 residues. The CDR3, as DNA: TGTGCCAGCAGCCAAGATTCAGTCGGGTGGGAGCAGTTCTTC. It yields the protein CASSQDSVGWEQFF.

The count of this clone is one. The J gene is TRBJ1-2, the V gene TRBV6-5; D uncertain. Germline V gives CDR1 MNHEY, CDR2 SVGAGI. The ends were cut back, 5 bases at V and 8 bases at J, with 21 bases in the middle. The CDR3 has 15 amino acids. The CDR3 region has the DNA TGTGCCAGCAGTCCAACGGGGATCGGGTTAGGGGGCTACACCTTC. Translated: CASSPTGIGLGGYTF.

CDR3 coding DNA: TGTGCCAGCAGGTTCGGGGAGTACGAGCAGTACTTC. Protein: CASRFGEYEQYF. V and J are TRBV6-5 and TRBJ2-7; perhaps TRBD2 as D (5 bases). Germline V gives CDR1 MNHEY, CDR2 SVGAGI. Trimming took off 6 bases at V and 4 bases at J, with 10 bases between the two ends. The CDR3 consists of 12 residues.

This chain uses TRBV19 with TRBJ2-7; 13 bases match TRBD2. CDR3 size: 13 residues. Losses at the gene ends were 6 bases for V and 4 bases for J; bases not matched to a gene: 0. Germline assignment: CDR1 LNHDA and CDR2 SQIVND (reference sequence). CDR3 region: CASRGLAGYEQYF. In nucleotides, the CDR3 is TGTGCCAGTAGGGGACTAGCGGGATACGAGCAGTACTTC. Using reference TRBV19 and TRBJ2-7 for the parts outside the CDR3, the full variable domain is DGGITQSPKYLFRKEGQNVTLSCEQNLNHDAMYWYRQDPGQGLRLIYYSQIVNDFQKGDIAEGYSVSREKKESFPLTVTSAQKNPTAFYLCASRGLAGYEQYFGPGTRLTVT.

The chain couples TRBV15 to TRBJ1-2; D is unresolved. CDR1 LNHNV and CDR2 YYDKDF come from the germline V gene (reference sequence). V lost 5 bases and J 7 bases, leaving 14 bases between the germline ends. The CDR3 sequence is 13 residues long. The CDR3 DNA follows: TGTGCCACCAGCGCCACGCTAAATTCTGGCTACACCTTC. Its translation: CATSATLNSGYTF.

The V call is TRBV5-1, the J call TRBJ1-4, with D possibly TRBD1 on 6 matching bases. Trimming removed 0 bases at V and 5 bases at J, with 8 bases between. Germline V gene data show CDR1 as SGHRS and CDR2 as YFSETQ. CDR3 length: 14 residues. The CDR3 region is CASSLGQENEKLFF. For the CDR3, the DNA is TGCGCCAGCAGCTTGGGACAGGAAAATGAAAAACTGTTTTTT.

This chain connects TRBV7-3 to TRBJ2-2, with TRBD2 identical over 10 bases. Germline lookup yields CDR1 SGHTA and CDR2 FQGTGA. The CDR3 length is 16 residues. J lost 3 bases, V lost 5 bases, and 6 bases had no gene match. CDR3 in amino acids: CASSTPGLAHTGELFF. CDR3 nucleotide sequence: TGTGCCAGCAGCACACCGGGACTAGCGCACACCGGGGAGCTGTTTTTT.

The V call is TRBV19, the J call TRBJ2-3; 8 bases fit TRBD1. Germline values: CDR1 LNHDA, CDR2 SQIVND (reference sequence). Germline trimming cut 3 bases from V and 5 bases from J; bases unmatched to any gene: 4. This CDR3 has 14 residues. CDR3 sequence reads: CASSIYRGRDTQYF. Here the CDR3 DNA reads TGTGCCAGTAGTATCTACAGGGGGAGAGATACGCAGTATTTT.

V usage is TRBV27 and J usage is TRBJ2-7; D ambiguous. The CDR3 consists of 14 residues. The germline CDR1 and CDR2 sequences are MNHEY and SMNVEV (reference sequence). Trimming left V 3 bases short and J 3 bases short, with 12 bases between. The CDR3 bases are TGTGCCAGCAGTTTTGGGCAGAACCTCTACGAGCAGTACTTC. It codes for CASSFGQNLYEQYF.

This sequence joins TRBV5-1 and TRBJ2-5, with D tentatively TRBD1 (7 bases). CDR1 and CDR2 from the germline V gene are SGHRS and YFSETQ. Between the trimmed V and J ends, which lost 2 bases and 3 bases, there was a span of 11 bases. The CDR3 sequence is 14 residues long. CDR3 protein: CASSFQGGEETQYF. The CDR3 DNA reads as TGCGCCAGCAGCTTCCAGGGGGGAGAAGAGACCCAGTACTTC.

The chain combines TRBV2 with TRBJ2-1, with D possibly TRBD2 on 7 matching bases. Trimming took 4 bases from V and 6 from J, leaving 16 bases between them. The CDR3 runs to 15 residues. CDR1 is SNHLY and CDR2 is FYNNEI in the germline V gene. In nucleotides, the CDR3 is TGTGCCAGCAGTGGGCAGGGGACTACCCGCAATGAGCAGTTCTTC. It specifies CASSGQGTTRNEQFF.

The chain links TRBV2 to TRBJ1-2; TRBD1 matches 9 bases. Germline V gene data show CDR1 as SNHLY and CDR2 as FYNNEI. V dropped 3 bases and J dropped 5; count of bases not matched to a gene: 4. The CDR3 is made up of 14 amino acids. CDR3 sequence: CASSETGGRYGYTF. The CDR3 nucleotides read TGTGCCAGCAGTGAGACAGGGGGAAGGTATGGCTACACCTTC.

The genes are TRBV4-1 and TRBJ2-7; 7 bases line up with TRBD1. J gave up 4 bases and V 0 bases, and 9 bases lay outside the gene matches. This CDR3 has 16 residues. The germline V gene has CDR1 MGHRA and CDR2 YSYEKL. Written as DNA, the CDR3 is TGCGCCAGCAGCCAAGATGGGGACAGCGGACCTTACGAGCAGTACTTC. This encodes CASSQDGDSGPYEQYF.

The V call is TRBV10-3, the J call TRBJ2-3, with 7 bases aligning to TRBD2. The germline gives CDR1 ENHRY, CDR2 SYGVKD. The CDR3 is 17 residues long. The V gene end was trimmed by 5 bases and the J gene end by 3 bases; junction bases not matched to a gene: 14. The CDR3 here is CAISTYDGQRETDTQYF. CDR3 sequence (DNA): TGTGCCATCAGTACCTACGATGGCCAGCGGGAAACAGATACGCAGTATTTT.

The chain joins TRBV5-1 to TRBJ1-1, with D perhaps matching TRBD1 (5 bases). The length of the CDR3 is 15 residues. Germline V lookup: CDR1 SGHRS, CDR2 YFSETQ. The V gene lost 0 bases and the J gene lost 0 bases, with 9 bases spanning the gap. In DNA form, the CDR3 reads TGCGCCAGCAGCTTGGCCGGCAGGGTGAACACTGAAGCTTTCTTT. This gives the protein CASSLAGRVNTEAFF. The variable domain in full, completed from reference TRBV5-1 and TRBJ1-1, reads KAGVTQTPRYLIKTRGQQVTLSCSPISGHRSVSWYQQTPGQGLQFLFEYFSETQRNKGNFPGRFSGRQFSNSRSEMNVSTLELGDSALYLCASSLAGRVNTEAFFGQGTRLTVV.

This rearrangement joins TRBV5-1 to TRBJ1-6; D gene uncertain. This CDR3 comprises 13 residues. Germline CDR1 reads SGHRS; CDR2 reads YFSETQ. The V gene lost 7 bases and the J gene lost 0 bases, with 5 bases spanning the gap. The CDR3 DNA follows: TGCGCCAGCCGGGACTCCTATAATTCACCCCTCCACTTT. This codes for CASRDSYNSPLHF.

The rearrangement uses TRBV28 and TRBJ1-1, with a tentative D call TRBD1 (6 bases). This CDR3 is built from 14 residues. Trimming removed 1 base from V and 6 bases from J, with 12 bases in between. CDR1 is MDHEN, CDR2 SYDVKM, per germline. The CDR3 loop reads CASSLSQGVAEAFF. For the CDR3, the DNA is TGTGCCAGCAGTTTATCACAGGGAGTCGCTGAAGCTTTCTTT.

This clone was detected a few times. The chain carries TRBV15 and TRBJ1-5; D is unclear. This CDR3 is built from 16 residues. Germline CDR1 and CDR2: LNHNV and YYDKDF (reference sequence). V shed 5 bases and J shed 0 bases, with 14 bases lying between them. The CDR3 DNA is TGTGCCACCAGCCCAATGCCAGTTTATAGCAATCAGCCCCAGCATTTT. It codes for CATSPMPVYSNQPQHF.